Listed below are T cell receptor beta chains from one sample, sequenced in a study of persistence of HIV-infected CD4 T cells. For these receptors, no antigen is known. The repertoire was sequenced with immunoSEQ multiplex PCR; TCRdb's copy has only in-frame clones and lacks some. The sample has around 45,000 clones, more than 85% seen once; the top ten hold 1.5% to 2%. Here the sequenced sample was CD4+ T cells sorted from PBMCs after approximately 18-hour stimulation, taken from a patient who received antiretroviral therapy. Every receptor here comes from an adult man with HIV who was CMV-seropositive. Both conserved end residues are part of each CDR3. A D gene is named only where the DNA matches it firmly. Size tells how often a clone was seen (once, few, many) or the class of an expanded clone, and some rows leave it out.

v_gene: TRBV2
abundance: -
j_gene: TRBJ2-1
d_gene: -
CDR3aa: CASSEANGGLRFF
CDR3nt: TGTGCCAGCAGTGAAGCTAACGGGGGTCTTCGGTTCTTC

v_gene: TRBV7-3
abundance: -
j_gene: TRBJ2-1
d_gene: -
CDR3aa: CASSLREGYEQFF
CDR3nt: TGTGCCAGCAGCTTACGTGAGGGCTATGAGCAGTTCTTC

v_gene: TRBV18
abundance: -
j_gene: TRBJ1-6
d_gene: -
CDR3aa: CASSPQTANNSPLHF
CDR3nt: TGTGCCAGCTCACCACAGACAGCAAATAATTCACCCCTCCACTTT

v_gene: TRBV28
abundance: -
j_gene: TRBJ2-1
d_gene: TRBD2
CDR3aa: CASSFQRGGAAWEQFF
CDR3nt: TGTGCCAGCAGTTTCCAACGCGGGGGGGCTGCGTGGGAGCAGTTCTTC

v_gene: TRBV6-1
abundance: -
j_gene: TRBJ1-2
d_gene: TRBD1
CDR3aa: CASSETGQGYGGYTF
CDR3nt: TGTGCCAGCAGTGAAACCGGACAGGGGTACGGTGGCTACACCTTC

v_gene: TRBV6-5
abundance: -
j_gene: TRBJ1-5
d_gene: TRBD1
CDR3aa: CATLLGGDNQPQHF
CDR3nt: TGTGCCACCTTACTAGGGGGCGATAACCAGCCCCAGCATTTT

v_gene: TRBV6-2/TRBV6-3
abundance: -
j_gene: TRBJ2-1
d_gene: -
CDR3aa: CASSRGALYNEQFF
CDR3nt: TGTGCCAGCAGTCGGGGGGCCTTGTACAATGAGCAGTTCTTC

v_gene: TRBV19
abundance: -
j_gene: TRBJ2-3
d_gene: -
CDR3aa: CASSIGWVTDTQYF
CDR3nt: TGTGCCAGTAGTATCGGTTGGGTCACAGATACGCAGTATTTT

v_gene: TRBV5-4
abundance: -
j_gene: TRBJ2-3
d_gene: TRBD2
CDR3aa: CASSATGGAADTQYF
CDR3nt: TGTGCCAGCAGCGCTACCGGGGGGGCGGCGGATACGCAGTATTTT

v_gene: TRBV30
abundance: -
j_gene: TRBJ1-4
d_gene: -
CDR3aa: CAWMGQPNEKLFF
CDR3nt: TGTGCCTGGATGGGGCAGCCTAATGAAAAACTGTTTTTT

v_gene: TRBV19
abundance: -
j_gene: TRBJ1-5
d_gene: TRBD1
CDR3aa: CASSMIDGGQGMQPQHF
CDR3nt: TGTGCCAGTAGTATGATTGACGGCGGACAGGGTATGCAGCCCCAGCATTTT

v_gene: TRBV7-9
abundance: -
j_gene: TRBJ2-5
d_gene: TRBD2
CDR3aa: CASSLVGLAMGETQYF
CDR3nt: TGTGCCAGCAGCTTAGTTGGACTAGCGATGGGGGAGACCCAGTACTTC

v_gene: TRBV12-3/TRBV12-4
abundance: -
j_gene: TRBJ2-1
d_gene: -
CDR3aa: CASRSLEVQFF
CDR3nt: TGTGCCAGCAGATCCCTAGAGGTGCAGTTCTTC

v_gene: TRBV5-1
abundance: once
j_gene: TRBJ2-3
d_gene: -
CDR3aa: CASSLASGQNTDTQYF
CDR3nt: TGCGCCAGCAGCTTGGCCAGCGGACAGAACACAGATACGCAGTATTTT

v_gene: TRBV10-1
abundance: -
j_gene: TRBJ1-1
d_gene: -
CDR3aa: CASSVSGEAFF
CDR3nt: TGCGCCAGCTCCGTCAGCGGTGAAGCTTTCTTT

v_gene: TRBV27
abundance: -
j_gene: TRBJ1-3
d_gene: -
CDR3aa: CASSPIYTGSGNTIYF
CDR3nt: TGTGCCAGCAGTCCGATATATACAGGGTCTGGAAACACCATATATTTT

v_gene: TRBV6-2/TRBV6-3
abundance: -
j_gene: TRBJ2-1
d_gene: -
CDR3aa: CASSYGGSYNEQFF
CDR3nt: TGTGCCAGCAGTTACGGGGGCTCCTACAATGAGCAGTTCTTC

v_gene: TRBV5-4
abundance: -
j_gene: TRBJ2-2
d_gene: -
CDR3aa: CASSLARSDTGELFF
CDR3nt: TGTGCCAGCAGCTTGGCTAGGTCGGACACCGGGGAGCTGTTTTTT

v_gene: TRBV6-5
abundance: -
j_gene: TRBJ1-2
d_gene: -
CDR3aa: CASRQDYGYTF
CDR3nt: TGTGCCAGTCGACAAGACTATGGCTACACCTTC

v_gene: TRBV2
abundance: -
j_gene: TRBJ1-5
d_gene: -
CDR3aa: CASRVNRDYNQPQHF
CDR3nt: TGTGCCAGCAGAGTAAACAGGGACTACAATCAGCCCCAGCATTTT

v_gene: TRBV20-1
abundance: -
j_gene: TRBJ1-2
d_gene: -
CDR3aa: CSAADSYGYTF
CDR3nt: TGCAGTGCTGCCGACAGCTATGGCTACACCTTC

v_gene: TRBV6-5
abundance: -
j_gene: TRBJ1-4
d_gene: -
CDR3aa: CASPRVTTNEKLFF
CDR3nt: TGTGCCAGCCCCCGGGTTACAACTAATGAAAAACTGTTTTTT